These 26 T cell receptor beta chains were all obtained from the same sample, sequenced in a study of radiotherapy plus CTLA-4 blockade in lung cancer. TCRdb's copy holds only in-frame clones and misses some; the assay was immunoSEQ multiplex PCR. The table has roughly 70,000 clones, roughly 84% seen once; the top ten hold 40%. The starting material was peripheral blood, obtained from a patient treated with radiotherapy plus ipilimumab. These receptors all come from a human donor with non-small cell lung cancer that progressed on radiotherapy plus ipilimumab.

CDR3: CASSLGPIPNYGYTF. CDR3 in DNA: TGTGCCAGCAGCTTAGGTCCGATACCGAACTATGGCTACACCTTC. The chain joins TRBV7-2 to TRBJ1-2, with D unclear. CDR1 is SGHTA, CDR2 FQGNSA, per germline. With 1 base removed from V and 2 bases from J, the gap between germline ends came to 11 bases. The CDR3 sequence is 15 residues long.

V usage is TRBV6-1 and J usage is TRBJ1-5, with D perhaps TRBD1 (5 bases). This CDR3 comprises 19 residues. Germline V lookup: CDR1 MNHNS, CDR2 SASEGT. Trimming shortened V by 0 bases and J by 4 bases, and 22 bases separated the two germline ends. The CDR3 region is CASSEAPRVQSGSNQPQHF. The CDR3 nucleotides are TGTGCCAGCAGTGAAGCCCCCAGGGTCCAAAGCGGCAGTAATCAGCCCCAGCATTTT.

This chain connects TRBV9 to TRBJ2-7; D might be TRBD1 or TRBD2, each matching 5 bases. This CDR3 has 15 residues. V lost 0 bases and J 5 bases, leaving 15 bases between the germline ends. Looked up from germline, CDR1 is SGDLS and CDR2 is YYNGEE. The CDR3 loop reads CASSVGIGTEDEQYF. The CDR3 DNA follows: TGTGCCAGCAGCGTAGGTATAGGGACCGAAGACGAGCAGTACTTC.

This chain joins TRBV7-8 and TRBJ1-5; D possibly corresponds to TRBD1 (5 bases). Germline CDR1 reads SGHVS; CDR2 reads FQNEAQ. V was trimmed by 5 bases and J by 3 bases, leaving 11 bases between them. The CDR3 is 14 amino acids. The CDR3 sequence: CASSTRQLNQPQHF. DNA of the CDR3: TGTGCCAGCAGCACCCGACAGCTCAATCAGCCCCAGCATTTT. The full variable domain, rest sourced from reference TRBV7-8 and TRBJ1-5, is GAGVSQSPRYKVAKRGQDVALRCDPISGHVSLFWYQQALGQGPEFLTYFQNEAQLDKSGLPSDRFFAERPEGSVSTLKIQRTQQEDSAVYLCASSTRQLNQPQHFGDGTRLSIL.

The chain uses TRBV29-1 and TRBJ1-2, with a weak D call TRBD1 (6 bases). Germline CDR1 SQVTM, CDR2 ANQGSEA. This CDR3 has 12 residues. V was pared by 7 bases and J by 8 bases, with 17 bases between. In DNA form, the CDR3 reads TGCAGCGCCCGCCGGGGGGCTCACGGCTACACCTTC. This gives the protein CSARRGAHGYTF.

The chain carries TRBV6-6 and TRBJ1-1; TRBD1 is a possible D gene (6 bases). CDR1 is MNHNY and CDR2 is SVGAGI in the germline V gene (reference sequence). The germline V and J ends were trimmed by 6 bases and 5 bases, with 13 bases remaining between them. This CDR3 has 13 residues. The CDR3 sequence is CASSPRGETEAFF. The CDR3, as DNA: TGTGCCAGCAGCCCCAGGGGAGAGACTGAAGCTTTCTTT.

This chain's CDR3 is CAGQRGFNQETQYF. As DNA, the CDR3 is TGTGCCGGCCAACGGGGGTTCAACCAAGAGACCCAGTACTTC. The chain couples TRBV2 to TRBJ2-5; the D gene is possibly TRBD2 (6 bases). From germline, CDR1 is SNHLY and CDR2 FYNNEI. The ends were cut back, 11 bases at V and 0 bases at J, with 16 bases in the middle. There are 14 residues in the CDR3.

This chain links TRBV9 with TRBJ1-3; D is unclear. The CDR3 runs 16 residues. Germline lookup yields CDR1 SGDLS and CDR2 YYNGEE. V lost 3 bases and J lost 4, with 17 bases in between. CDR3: CASSGGGVSSGNTIYF. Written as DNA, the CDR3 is TGTGCCAGCAGCGGCGGCGGGGTATCTTCAGGAAACACCATATATTTT.

The CDR3 sequence is CASKLVLEQFF. The CDR3 coding sequence is TGTGCCAGCAAGTTAGTGCTTGAGCAGTTCTTC. This sequence joins TRBV6-1 and TRBJ2-1; no firm D call. Trimming removed 7 bases from V and 9 bases from J, with 10 bases in between. This CDR3 is built from 11 residues. The germline V gene has CDR1 MNHNS and CDR2 SASEGT.

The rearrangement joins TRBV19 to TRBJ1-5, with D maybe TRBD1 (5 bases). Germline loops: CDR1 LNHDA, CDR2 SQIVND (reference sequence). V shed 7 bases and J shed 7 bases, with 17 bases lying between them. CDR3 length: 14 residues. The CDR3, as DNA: TGTGCCAGTACCCTGCTAGGGGTTCGGCAGCCCCAGCATTTT. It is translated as CASTLLGVRQPQHF.

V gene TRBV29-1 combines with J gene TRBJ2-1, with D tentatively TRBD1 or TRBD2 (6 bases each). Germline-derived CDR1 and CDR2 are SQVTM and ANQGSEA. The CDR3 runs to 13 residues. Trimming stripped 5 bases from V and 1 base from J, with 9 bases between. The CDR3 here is CSVRGQSYNEQFF. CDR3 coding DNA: TGCAGCGTTCGGGGGCAGTCCTACAATGAGCAGTTCTTC.

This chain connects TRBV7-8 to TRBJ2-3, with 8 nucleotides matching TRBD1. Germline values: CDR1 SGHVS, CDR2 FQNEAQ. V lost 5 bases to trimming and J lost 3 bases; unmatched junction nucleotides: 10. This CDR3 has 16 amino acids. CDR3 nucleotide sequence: TGTGCCAGCAGCCAGAGACAGGGGATGAGTACAGATACGCAGTATTTT. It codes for CASSQRQGMSTDTQYF.

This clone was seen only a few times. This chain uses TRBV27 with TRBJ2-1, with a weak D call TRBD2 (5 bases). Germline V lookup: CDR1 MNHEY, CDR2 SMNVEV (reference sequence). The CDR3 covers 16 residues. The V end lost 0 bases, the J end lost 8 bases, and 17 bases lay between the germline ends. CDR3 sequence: CASSLSDSTTGDEQFF. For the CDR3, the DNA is TGTGCCAGCAGTTTATCGGACTCGACGACGGGCGATGAGCAGTTCTTC.

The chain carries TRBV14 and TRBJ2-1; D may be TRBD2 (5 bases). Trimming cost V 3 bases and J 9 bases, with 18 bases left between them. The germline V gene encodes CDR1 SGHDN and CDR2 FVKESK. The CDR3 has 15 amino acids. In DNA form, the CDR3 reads TGTGCCAGCAGCCAGCCCCGTCGAGGGTGGGCTGAGCAGTTCTTC. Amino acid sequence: CASSQPRRGWAEQFF. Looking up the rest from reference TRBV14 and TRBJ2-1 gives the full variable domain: EAGVTQFPSHSVIEKGQTVTLRCDPISGHDNLYWYRRVMGKEIKFLLHFVKESKQDESGMPNNRFLAERTGGTYSTLKVQPAELEDSGVYFCASSQPRRGWAEQFFGPGTRLTVL.

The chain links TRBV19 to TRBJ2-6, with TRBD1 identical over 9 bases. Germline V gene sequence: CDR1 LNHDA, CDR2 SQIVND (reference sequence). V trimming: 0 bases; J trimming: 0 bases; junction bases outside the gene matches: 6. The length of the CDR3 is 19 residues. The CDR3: CASSIDWGTGSSGANVLTF. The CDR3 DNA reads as TGTGCCAGTAGTATAGACTGGGGGACAGGGAGCTCTGGGGCCAACGTCCTGACTTTC.

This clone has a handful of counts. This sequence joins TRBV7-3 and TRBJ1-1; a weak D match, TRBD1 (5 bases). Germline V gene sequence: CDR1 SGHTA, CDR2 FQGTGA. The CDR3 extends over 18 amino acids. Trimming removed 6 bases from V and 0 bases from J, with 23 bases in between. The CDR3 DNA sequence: TGTGCCAGCAGTGAAGGGGTGGCCGTAGCATTCATGAACACTGAAGCTTTCTTT. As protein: CASSEGVAVAFMNTEAFF.

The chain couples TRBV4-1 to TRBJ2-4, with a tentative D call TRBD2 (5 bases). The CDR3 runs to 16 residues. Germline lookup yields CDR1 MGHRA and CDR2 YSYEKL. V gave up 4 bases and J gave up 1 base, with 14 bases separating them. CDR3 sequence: CASSPASRNAKNIQYF. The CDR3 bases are TGCGCCAGCAGCCCCGCTAGCAGGAACGCCAAAAACATTCAGTACTTC.

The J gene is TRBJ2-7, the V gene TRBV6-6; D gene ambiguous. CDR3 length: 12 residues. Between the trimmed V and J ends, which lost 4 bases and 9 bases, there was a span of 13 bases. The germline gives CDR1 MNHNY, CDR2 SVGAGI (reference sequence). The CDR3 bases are TGTGCCAGCAGTTCCTTAACTACGGCGCAGTACTTC. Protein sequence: CASSSLTTAQYF.

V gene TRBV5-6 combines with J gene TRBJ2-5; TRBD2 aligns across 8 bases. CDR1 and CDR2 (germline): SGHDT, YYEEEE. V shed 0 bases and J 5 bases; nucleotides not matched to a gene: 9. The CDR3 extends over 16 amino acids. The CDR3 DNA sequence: TGTGCCAGCAGCTTGGGTCCCCCGGGAGGGCGGGAGACCCAGTACTTC. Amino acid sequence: CASSLGPPGGRETQYF.

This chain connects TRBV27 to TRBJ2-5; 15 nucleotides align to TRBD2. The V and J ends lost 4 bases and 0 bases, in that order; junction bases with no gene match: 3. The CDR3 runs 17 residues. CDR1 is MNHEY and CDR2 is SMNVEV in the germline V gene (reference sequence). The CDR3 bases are TGTGCCAGCAGTTCCGGGACTAGCGGGGGGTACCAAGAGACCCAGTACTTC. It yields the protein CASSSGTSGGYQETQYF.

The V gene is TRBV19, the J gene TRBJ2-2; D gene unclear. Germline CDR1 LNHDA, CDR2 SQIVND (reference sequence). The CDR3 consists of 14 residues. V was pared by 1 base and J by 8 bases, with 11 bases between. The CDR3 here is CASSIGSLLGELFF. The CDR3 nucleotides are TGTGCCAGTAGTATAGGATCCCTCTTGGGGGAGCTGTTTTTT.

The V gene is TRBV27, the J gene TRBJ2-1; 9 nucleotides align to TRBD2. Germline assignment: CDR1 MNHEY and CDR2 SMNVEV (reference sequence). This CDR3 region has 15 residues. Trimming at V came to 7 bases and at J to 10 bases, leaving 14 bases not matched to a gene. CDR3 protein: CASIVGLAGRGEQFF. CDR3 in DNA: TGTGCCAGCATCGTAGGGCTAGCGGGAAGGGGGGAGCAGTTCTTC.

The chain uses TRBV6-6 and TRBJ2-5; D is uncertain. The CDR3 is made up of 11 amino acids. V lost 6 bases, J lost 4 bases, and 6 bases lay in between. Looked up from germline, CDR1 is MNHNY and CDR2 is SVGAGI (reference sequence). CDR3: CASRALETQYF. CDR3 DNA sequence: TGTGCCAGCAGGGCTTTAGAGACCCAGTACTTC.

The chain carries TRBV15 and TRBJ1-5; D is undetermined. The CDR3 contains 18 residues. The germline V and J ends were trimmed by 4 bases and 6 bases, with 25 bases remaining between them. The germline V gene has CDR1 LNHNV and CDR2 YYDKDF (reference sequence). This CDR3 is CATSNPLPLVGSGQPQHF. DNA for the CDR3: TGTGCCACCAGCAACCCCCTACCATTAGTGGGGTCAGGTCAGCCCCAGCATTTT.

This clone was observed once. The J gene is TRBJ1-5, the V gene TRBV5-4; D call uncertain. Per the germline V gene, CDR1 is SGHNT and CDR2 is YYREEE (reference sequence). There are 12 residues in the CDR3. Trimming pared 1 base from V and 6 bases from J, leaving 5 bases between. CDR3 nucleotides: TGTGCCAGCAGCTTGCTTGCTCAGCCCCAGCATTTT. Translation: CASSLLAQPQHF. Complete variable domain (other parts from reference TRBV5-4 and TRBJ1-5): ETGVTQSPTHLIKTRGQQVTLRCSSQSGHNTVSWYQQALGQGPQFIFQYYREEENGRGNFPPRFSGLQFPNYSSELNVNALELDDSALYLCASSLLAQPQHFGDGTRLSIL.

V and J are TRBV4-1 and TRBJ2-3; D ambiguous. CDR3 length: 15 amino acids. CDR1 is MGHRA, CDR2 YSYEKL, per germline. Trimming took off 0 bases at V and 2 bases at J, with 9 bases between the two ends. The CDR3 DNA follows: TGCGCCAGCAGCCAAGAGTGGGGAAACACAGATACGCAGTATTTT. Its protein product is CASSQEWGNTDTQYF.